This T cell receptor beta chain was identified in a study of T cell responses to AZD1222 COVID-19 vaccine. Trimming removed 6 bases at V and 5 bases at J, with 13 bases between. Germline assignment: CDR1 SQVTM and CDR2 ANQGSEA. The CDR3 loop spans 12 amino acids. Points on this clone: The antigen remains undetermined.

Data came from immunoSEQ multiplex PCR; TCRdb stores just in-frame clones and leaves some out. The sample holds 200,000 or so clones, roughly 92% seen once. Study results and caveats: Only six or seven AZD1222 recipients tested seropositive at baseline. Regions left unmutated in variants are reportedly the target of nearly half of spike-specific TCRs. Clonal diversity was possibly underestimated; the donors were predominantly white British and more often female. Scientists sampled the repertoires only once the peak T cell response had passed.

The sequence derives from an adult in good health. The sequencing here drew on peripheral blood, taken on day 0 of AZD1222 vaccination. The genes are TRBV29-1 and TRBJ1-2; D perhaps matches TRBD1 (6 bases). The CDR3 nucleotides read TGCAGCGTCCCAGGGGACGAGTATGGCTACACCTTC. It yields the protein CSVPGDEYGYTF.